This T cell receptor (beta chain) was sequenced in a study of cytomegalovirus exposure and HLA in healthy donors. PCR used 60 Vbeta primers and 13 Jbeta primers. Only in-frame clones appear in the TCRdb table, and some are missing; sequencing was by immunoSEQ multiplex PCR. The table records approximately 190,000 clones, about four fifths of them present only once. Regarding this clone: Antigen specificity is unknown.

The V segment lost 4 bases and the J segment 0 bases; nucleotides outside the gene matches: 7. From germline, CDR1 is SGHRS and CDR2 YFSETQ. The CDR3 has 16 residues. Study-wide results and caveats: Common viral pathogens were later found to be apparently linked to several of the most significant clusters.

The sequence came from a woman aged 25 to 45 in good health and CMV-seropositive. Sequencing was performed on PBMCs. V gene TRBV5-1 combines with J gene TRBJ2-4; 7 bases map to TRBD2. The CDR3 DNA sequence: TGCGCCAGCAGCCCTCGGGGGGATATAGCCAAAAACATTCAGTACTTC. Its translation is CASSPRGDIAKNIQYF.